This T cell receptor beta chain stems from a study of tumor-infiltrating lymphocytes in primary liver carcinoma. Study results and caveats: Tumor top-250-clone fractions significantly exceeded those of blood (p = 0.039).

Total RNA (around 500 ng) served as template for TCR beta cDNA synthesis primed by a constant-region primer. Researchers made the TCR beta libraries by running three nested multiplex PCR rounds with slightly modified ARM-PCR. A C-beta reverse primer was combined with TRBV1-TRBV30 forward primers in the first two PCR rounds, and each round had ten to eleven cycles. MiXCR, applied by TCRdb to the multiplex PCR reads, yields one record per CDR3 protein. In the table there are about 35,000 distinct CDR3 sequences, 70% to 85% of which are singletons. Germline lookup yields CDR1 WSHSY and CDR2 SAAADI. The CDR3 numbers 12 amino acids, ends counted. This clonotype showed up just a few times. What it recognizes is unknown. The conserved phenylalanine or tryptophan normally closing the CDR3 is absent here, so this likely arose from a read error. It is unclear where the CDR3 begins or ends on the DNA, so no DNA is shown, and the CDR3 is as TCRdb lists it.

Bulk tissue was left unsorted, and RNA and DNA were co-extracted from 20-30 mg of it. The TCR comes from a man between 35 and 55 years old with primary liver carcinoma and hepatitis B virus infection. The V gene is TRBV10-2, the J gene TRBJ2-3; the table's D call, TRBD2, has no DNA check behind it. The sample taken for sequencing was liver tumor tissue from sampling region 4. The sample's subset: tumor region T4, right-lateral pole. The CDR3 protein is CASSHTSGRTYL.